This is a list of T cell receptor beta chains from one sample in a study of cytomegalovirus exposure and HLA in healthy donors. Only in-frame clones appear in the TCRdb table, and some are missing; sequencing was by immunoSEQ multiplex PCR. The sample contains some 130,000 clones, around 85% of which appear only once. The material sequenced was PBMCs. The receptors were gathered from a man between 18 and 35 years old in good health and CMV-seronegative. Each CDR3 is given with its conserved first and last residue. Fields, in order: CDR3 protein, CDR3 DNA, clone size, J gene, D gene, V gene. A D gene is named only where the DNA matches it firmly. Clone sizes are given selectively: once, few, many, or a class where the clone is expanded.

CASTTRDRQNSPLHF TGTGCCAGCACTACCCGGGACAGGCAAAATTCACCCCTCCACTTT . TRBJ1-6 TRBD1 TRBV2
CASSQDSVRGRGNQPQHF TGCGCCAGCAGCCAAGACAGTGTCAGGGGTCGGGGCAATCAGCCCCAGCATTTT . TRBJ1-5 . TRBV4-1
CASSSASGTRTTDTQYF TGTGCCAGCAGTAGCGCGTCCGGGACTAGAACCACAGATACGCAGTATTTT . TRBJ2-3 TRBD2 TRBV28
CASSYYRANSFF TGTGCCAGCAGTTACTACAGGGCAAATAGTTTTTTT . TRBJ1-4 . TRBV28
CASSNHGQGGYEQFF TGTGCCAGCAGCAACCACGGGCAGGGGGGCTATGAGCAGTTCTTC . TRBJ2-1 . TRBV5-6
CASSVEVSAVNNEQFF TGTGCCAGCAGCGTAGAAGTGAGCGCGGTAAACAATGAGCAGTTCTTC . TRBJ2-1 . TRBV9
CASSYRVQGRNEQFF TGTGCCAGCAGTTATCGGGTACAGGGAAGGAATGAGCAGTTCTTC . TRBJ2-1 . TRBV6-5
CASSPRRRREQFF TGTGCCAGCAGCCCTCGTAGGAGGAGGGAGCAGTTCTTC . TRBJ2-1 . TRBV5-6
CASRQGHYGYTF TGTGCCAGCAGGCAGGGGCACTATGGCTACACCTTC . TRBJ1-2 . TRBV27
CASRFLGQDYGYTF TGTGCCAGCCGCTTTTTAGGACAGGATTATGGCTACACCTTC . TRBJ1-2 TRBD1 TRBV2
CASSILASGTGKQYF TGTGCCAGTAGTATACTCGCTAGCGGGACGGGAAAGCAGTACTTC few TRBJ2-7 TRBD2 TRBV19
CASSQDLWDSHTGELFF TGCGCCAGCAGCCAAGATTTGTGGGACAGCCACACCGGGGAGCTGTTTTTT . TRBJ2-2 TRBD1 TRBV4-1
CASSLEGGGTEAFF TGTGCCAGCAGTTTGGAGGGCGGTGGGACTGAAGCTTTCTTT . TRBJ1-1 . TRBV27
CASSLQGGQPSNTEAFF TGCGCCAGCAGCTTGCAAGGGGGCCAACCTTCGAACACTGAAGCTTTCTTT . TRBJ1-1 TRBD1 TRBV5-1
CASGGAAIQETQYF TGTGCTAGTGGGGGGGCGGCCATCCAAGAGACCCAGTACTTC . TRBJ2-5 . TRBV12-5
CASSWTGSYEQYF TGTGCCAGCAGCTGGACAGGATCCTACGAGCAGTACTTC . TRBJ2-7 TRBD1 TRBV5-6
CASSRESNQPQHF TGTGCCAGCAGTCGGGAGAGCAATCAGCCCCAGCATTTT . TRBJ1-5 . TRBV2
CASSPPGTSEDEQFF TGTGCCAGCAGCCCCCCTGGGACTAGCGAAGATGAGCAGTTCTTC . TRBJ2-1 TRBD2 TRBV28
CASSWLGQPQHF TGTGCCAGCAGCTGGCTGGGCCAGCCCCAGCATTTT few TRBJ1-5 . TRBV28
CASSLGRDGGHEETQYF TGTGCCAGCAGCTTAGGACGCGACGGGGGGCATGAAGAGACCCAGTACTTC . TRBJ2-5 . TRBV7-9
CASSLGTYTDTQYF TGCGCCAGCAGCTTGGGCACTTACACAGATACGCAGTATTTT few TRBJ2-3 . TRBV5-1
CASSPGLAGGNEQFF TGTGCCAGCAGTCCGGGACTAGCGGGAGGGAATGAGCAGTTCTTC . TRBJ2-1 TRBD2 TRBV28
CASRPGTGSNQPQHF TGTGCCAGCAGGCCCGGGACAGGGTCGAATCAGCCCCAGCATTTT . TRBJ1-5 TRBD1 TRBV6-5
CACTQGSYEQYF TGTGCCTGCACCCAGGGGTCCTACGAGCAGTACTTC . TRBJ2-7 . TRBV30
CASSPMTANNEQFF TGCGCCAGCAGCCCCATGACAGCCAACAATGAGCAGTTCTTC . TRBJ2-1 . TRBV5-1
CASSERGGQETQYF TGTGCCAGCAGTGAGCGGGGGGGCCAAGAGACCCAGTACTTC few TRBJ2-5 TRBD2 TRBV6-4
CASSFGGADTQYF TGTGCCAGCAGCTTCGGGGGGGCAGATACGCAGTATTTT . TRBJ2-3 TRBD2 TRBV7-9
CASSKERGPYEQYF TGTGCCAGCAGCAAAGAAAGGGGCCCCTACGAGCAGTACTTC . TRBJ2-7 . TRBV21-1
CASSHTYEGNEQFF TGTGCCAGCAGCCACACTTACGAGGGCAATGAGCAGTTCTTC once TRBJ2-1 . TRBV11-2
CANYREGRGEQYF TGTGCCAACTATAGAGAGGGCCGTGGGGAGCAGTACTTC . TRBJ2-7 . TRBV2
CASSSWTSGSNEQFF TGTGCCAGCAGTTCTTGGACTAGCGGGAGTAATGAGCAGTTCTTC . TRBJ2-1 TRBD2 TRBV6-6
CASSSQLGTGREAFF TGCGCCAGCAGCTCCCAACTCGGGACAGGGAGGGAAGCTTTCTTT . TRBJ1-1 TRBD1 TRBV5-1
CASSSRTLTTDTQYF TGCGCCAGCAGCTCTCGGACTTTGACCACAGATACGCAGTATTTT . TRBJ2-3 . TRBV5-1
CASSEADSSYEQYF TGTGCCAGCAGTGAAGCGGACAGCTCCTACGAGCAGTACTTC . TRBJ2-7 . TRBV6-1
CASSLDPGRKGGYTF TGTGCCAGCAGCTTAGACCCAGGGAGGAAAGGTGGCTACACCTTC . TRBJ1-2 . TRBV7-8
CASSGSGSQGARNTQYF TGTGCCAGCAGTGGATCAGGGAGCCAGGGGGCCCGTAATACGCAGTATTTT . TRBJ2-3 TRBD1 TRBV6-1
CASMQGTNTEAFF TGTGCCAGCATGCAGGGAACGAACACTGAAGCTTTCTTT . TRBJ1-1 . TRBV6-4
CASSWAISSYEQYF TGTGCCAGCAGCTGGGCTATCTCCTCCTACGAGCAGTACTTC . TRBJ2-7 . TRBV7-9
CASSYFEGNEAFF TGTGCCAGCAGTTACTTTGAGGGCAATGAAGCTTTCTTT . TRBJ1-1 . TRBV6-5
CSSLAGGDGGYTF TGCAGTTCCCTTGCAGGGGGCGATGGAGGCTACACCTTC . TRBJ1-2 TRBD1 TRBV29-1
CASSIIGVRLGNQPQHF TGTGCCAGTAGTATCATCGGGGTCCGGCTGGGCAATCAGCCCCAGCATTTT few TRBJ1-5 . TRBV19
CASATQGRGGELFF TGTGCCAGCGCAACCCAGGGGCGAGGCGGGGAGCTGTTTTTT . TRBJ2-2 . TRBV6-5
CASSLLVTGSSYEQYF TGTGCCAGCAGCTTACTTGTAACGGGGAGCTCCTACGAGCAGTACTTC . TRBJ2-7 . TRBV11-1
CASSVVTGLVGNEQFF TGTGCCAGCAGCGTAGTGACGGGACTAGTGGGCAATGAGCAGTTCTTC once TRBJ2-1 TRBD2 TRBV9
CASSQFVRRTDTQYF TGCGCCAGCAGCCAATTTGTGAGGCGGACAGATACGCAGTATTTT . TRBJ2-3 . TRBV4-1
CAWRTLRNGEKLFF TGTGCCTGGAGAACGTTGAGGAACGGAGAAAAACTGTTTTTT . TRBJ1-4 . TRBV30
CASVDRVHGYTF TGTGCCAGTGTGGACAGGGTGCATGGCTACACCTTC . TRBJ1-2 TRBD1 TRBV19
CASSESVKEETQYF TGTGCCAGCAGTGAATCGGTCAAAGAAGAGACCCAGTACTTC . TRBJ2-5 . TRBV6-1
CASSLRDRGSNEQFF TGTGCCAGCAGCTTAAGGGACAGGGGGTCGAATGAGCAGTTCTTC . TRBJ2-1 TRBD1 TRBV7-2
CSARPLETQYF TGCAGTGCTAGACCTCTAGAGACCCAGTACTTC . TRBJ2-5 . TRBV20-1
CAISDRAYGYTF TGTGCCATCTCAGACAGGGCCTATGGCTACACCTTC . TRBJ1-2 TRBD1 TRBV28
CASSPGTGTYEQYF TGCGCCAGCAGCCCCGGGACAGGCACCTACGAGCAGTACTTC . TRBJ2-7 TRBD1 TRBV4-3
CASSEAGGTGELFF TGTGCCAGCAGTGAAGCCGGGGGTACCGGGGAGCTGTTTTTT . TRBJ2-2 . TRBV2
CASSFFYSGNTIYF TGTGCCAGCAGCTTCTTTTACTCTGGAAACACCATATATTTT . TRBJ1-3 . TRBV7-2